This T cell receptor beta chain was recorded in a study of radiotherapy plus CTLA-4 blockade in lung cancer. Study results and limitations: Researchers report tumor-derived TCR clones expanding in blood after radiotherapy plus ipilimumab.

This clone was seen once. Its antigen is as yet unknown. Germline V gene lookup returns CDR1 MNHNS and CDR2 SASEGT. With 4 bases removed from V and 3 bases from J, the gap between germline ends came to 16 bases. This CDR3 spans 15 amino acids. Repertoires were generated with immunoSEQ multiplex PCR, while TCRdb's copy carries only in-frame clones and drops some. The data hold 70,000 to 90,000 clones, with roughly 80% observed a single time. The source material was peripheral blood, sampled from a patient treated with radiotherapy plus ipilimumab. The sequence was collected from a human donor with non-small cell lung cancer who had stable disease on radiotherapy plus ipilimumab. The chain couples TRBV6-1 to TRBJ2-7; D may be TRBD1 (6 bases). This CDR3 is CASSGLQDSLYEQYF. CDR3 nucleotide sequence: TGTGCCAGCAGTGGGCTCCAGGACAGCCTCTACGAGCAGTACTTC.